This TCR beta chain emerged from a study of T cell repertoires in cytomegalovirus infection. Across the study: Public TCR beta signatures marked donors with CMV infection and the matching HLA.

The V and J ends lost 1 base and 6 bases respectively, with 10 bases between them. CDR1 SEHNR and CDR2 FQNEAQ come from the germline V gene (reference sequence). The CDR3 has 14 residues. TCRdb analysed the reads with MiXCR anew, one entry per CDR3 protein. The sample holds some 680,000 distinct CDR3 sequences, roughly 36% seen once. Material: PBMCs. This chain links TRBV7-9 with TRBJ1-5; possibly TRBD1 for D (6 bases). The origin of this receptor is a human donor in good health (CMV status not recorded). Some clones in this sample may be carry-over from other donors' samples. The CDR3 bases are TGTGCCAGCAGCTTAGATGGGGGCACTCAGCCCCAGCATTTT. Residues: CASSLDGGTQPQHF.